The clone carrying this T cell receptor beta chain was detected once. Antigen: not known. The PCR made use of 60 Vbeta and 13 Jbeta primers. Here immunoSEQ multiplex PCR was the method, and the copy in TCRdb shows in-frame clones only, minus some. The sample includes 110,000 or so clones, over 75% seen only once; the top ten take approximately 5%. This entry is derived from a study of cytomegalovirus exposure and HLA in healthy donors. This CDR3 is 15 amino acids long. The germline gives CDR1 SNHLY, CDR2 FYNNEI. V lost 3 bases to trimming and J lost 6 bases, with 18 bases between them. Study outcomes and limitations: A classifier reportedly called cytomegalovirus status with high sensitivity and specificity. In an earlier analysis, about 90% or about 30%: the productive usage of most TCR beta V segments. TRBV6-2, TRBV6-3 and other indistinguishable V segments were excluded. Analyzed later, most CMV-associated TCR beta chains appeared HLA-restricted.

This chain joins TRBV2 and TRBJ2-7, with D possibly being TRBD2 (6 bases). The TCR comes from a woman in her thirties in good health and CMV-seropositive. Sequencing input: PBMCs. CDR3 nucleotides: TGTGCCAGCAGTGATGAGGCGGGACCTCCCGGCGAGCAGTACTTC. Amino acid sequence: CASSDEAGPPGEQYF. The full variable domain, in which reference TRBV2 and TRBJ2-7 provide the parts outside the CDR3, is EPEVTQTPSHQVTQMGQEVILRCVPISNHLYFYWYRQILGQKVEFLVSFYNNEISEKSEIFDDQFSVERPDGSNFTLKIRSTKLEDSAMYFCASSDEAGPPGEQYFGPGTRLTVT.